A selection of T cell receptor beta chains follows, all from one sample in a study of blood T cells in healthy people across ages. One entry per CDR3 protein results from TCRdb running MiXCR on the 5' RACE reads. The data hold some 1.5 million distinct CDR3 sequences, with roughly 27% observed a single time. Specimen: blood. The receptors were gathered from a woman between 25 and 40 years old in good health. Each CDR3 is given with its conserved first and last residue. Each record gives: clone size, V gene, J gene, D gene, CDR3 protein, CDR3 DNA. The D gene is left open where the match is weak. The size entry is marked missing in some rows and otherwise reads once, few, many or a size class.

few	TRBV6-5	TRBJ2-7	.	CASSYARGSYEQYF	TGTGCCAGCAGTTACGCCAGGGGATCCTACGAGCAGTACTTC
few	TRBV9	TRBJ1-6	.	CASRQQDSYGSPLHF	TGTGCCAGCAGACAGCAGGACTCTTACGGTTCACCCCTCCACTTT
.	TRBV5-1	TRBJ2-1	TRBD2	CASSWVRGGDWEQFF	TGCGCCAGCAGCTGGGTTCGGGGGGGCGATTGGGAGCAGTTCTTC
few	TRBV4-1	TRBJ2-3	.	CASSQVFRGRTDTQYF	TGCGCCAGCAGCCAAGTCTTTCGGGGTCGCACAGATACGCAGTATTTT
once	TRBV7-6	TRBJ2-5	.	CASSLAQGPGTQYF	TGTGCCAGCAGCTTAGCGCAGGGGCCCGGGACCCAGTACTTC
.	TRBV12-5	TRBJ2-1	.	CASGLGPVIYNEQFF	TGTGCTAGTGGTTTGGGCCCTGTTATCTACAATGAGCAGTTCTTC
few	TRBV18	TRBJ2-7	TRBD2	CASSPPTSPTYNEQYF	TGTGCCAGCTCACCACCGACTAGCCCAACCTACAATGAGCAGTACTTC
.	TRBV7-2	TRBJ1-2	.	CASSLVTEHGYTF	TGTGCCAGCAGCTTAGTGACAGAGCATGGCTACACCTTC
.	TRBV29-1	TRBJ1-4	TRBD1	CSVQGVNEKLFF	TGCAGCGTCCAGGGGGTCAATGAAAAACTGTTTTTT
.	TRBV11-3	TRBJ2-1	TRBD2	CAGSSAGGLAGEGNEQFF	TGTGCCGGCAGCTCAGCGGGTGGACTAGCGGGAGAAGGCAATGAGCAGTTCTTC
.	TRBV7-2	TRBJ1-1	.	CASSSPQRPWDTEAFF	TGTGCCAGCAGCTCCCCCCAAAGGCCCTGGGACACTGAAGCTTTCTTT
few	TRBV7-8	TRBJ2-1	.	CASSLVGTIRGNEQFF	TGTGCCAGCAGCTTAGTCGGAACGATAAGAGGCAATGAGCAGTTCTTC
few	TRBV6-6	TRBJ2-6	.	CASSPGRTVSGANVLTF	TGTGCCAGCAGCCCAGGAAGAACAGTCTCTGGGGCCAACGTCCTGACTTTC
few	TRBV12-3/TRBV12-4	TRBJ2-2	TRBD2	CASSLELASRELFF	TGTGCCAGCAGTTTGGAACTAGCGTCAAGGGAGCTGTTTTTT
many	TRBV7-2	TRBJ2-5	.	CASSLVTQTGTQYF	TGTGCCAGCAGCTTAGTGACCCAAACAGGGACCCAGTACTTC
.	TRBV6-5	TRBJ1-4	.	CASRGQGKGEKLFF	TGTGCCAGCAGGGGCCAGGGGAAGGGAGAAAAACTGTTTTTT
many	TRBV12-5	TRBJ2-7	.	CASGPEGTGTYEQYF	TGTGCTAGTGGTCCCGAAGGGACTGGGACCTACGAGCAGTACTTC
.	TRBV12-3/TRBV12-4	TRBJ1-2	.	CANSFTGNYGYTF	TGTGCCAACAGTTTTACCGGGAACTATGGCTACACCTTC
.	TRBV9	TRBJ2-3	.	CASNAAAGSSDTQYF	TGTGCCAGCAACGCTGCCGCGGGTTCTTCCGATACGCAGTATTTT
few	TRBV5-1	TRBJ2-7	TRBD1	CASSLDPGQGAYEQYF	TGCGCCAGCAGCTTGGACCCGGGACAGGGGGCCTACGAGCAGTACTTC
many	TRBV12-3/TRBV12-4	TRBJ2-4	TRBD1	CASTPWGTDGKNIQYF	TGTGCCAGCACCCCATGGGGGACAGATGGCAAAAACATTCAGTACTTC
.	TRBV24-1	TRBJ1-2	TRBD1	CATAGDSYGYTF	TGTGCCACCGCCGGGGACAGCTATGGCTACACCTTC
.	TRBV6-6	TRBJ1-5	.	CASSYGGRNSNQPQHF	TGTGCCAGCAGTTACGGGGGGAGAAATAGCAATCAGCCCCAGCATTTT
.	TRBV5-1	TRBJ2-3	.	CASSLSRVSTDTQYF	TGCGCCAGCAGCTTGTCCAGGGTGAGCACAGATACGCAGTATTTT
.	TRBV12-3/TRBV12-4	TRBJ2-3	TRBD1	CASKDRGRSVDTEYF	TGTGCCAGCAAAGACAGGGGCAGGAGTGTGGATACGGAGTATTTT
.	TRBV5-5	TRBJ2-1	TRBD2	CASKGLAGPYNEQFF	TGTGCCAGCAAAGGACTAGCGGGACCCTACAATGAGCAGTTCTTC
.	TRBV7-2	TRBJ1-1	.	CASSFPGNPEAFF	TGTGCCAGCAGCTTTCCAGGGAACCCTGAAGCTTTCTTT
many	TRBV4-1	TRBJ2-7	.	CASSQDPTEEQYF	TGCGCCAGCAGCCAAGATCCGACGGAAGAGCAGTACTTC
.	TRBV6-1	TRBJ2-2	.	CASSEALLGGANTGELFF	TGTGCCAGCAGTGAAGCCCTCCTGGGCGGTGCGAACACCGGGGAGCTGTTTTTT
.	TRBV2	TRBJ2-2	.	CASSPRSTGELFF	TGTGCCAGCAGTCCTCGGAGCACCGGGGAGCTGTTTTTT
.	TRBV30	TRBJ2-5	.	CAWSVRGNEYF	TGTGCCTGGAGTGTACGCGGGAACGAGTACTTC
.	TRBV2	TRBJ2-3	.	CASKDGASTDTQYF	TGTGCCAGCAAGGATGGAGCAAGCACAGATACGCAGTATTTT
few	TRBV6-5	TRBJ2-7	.	CAGSLTTSYEQYF	TGTGCCGGCAGTCTGACAACTTCCTACGAGCAGTACTTC
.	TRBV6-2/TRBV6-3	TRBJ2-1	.	CASSNLGTDYTGGFF	TGTGCCAGCAGCAATCTCGGGACAGACTACACCGGGGGGTTCTTC
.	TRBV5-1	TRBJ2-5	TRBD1	CASSSKGQLFAQETQYF	TGCGCCAGCAGCTCGAAGGGACAGCTATTCGCCCAAGAGACCCAGTACTTC
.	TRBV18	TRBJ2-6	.	CASSPLAGNSGANVLTF	TGTGCCAGCTCACCACTTGCGGGGAACTCTGGGGCCAACGTCCTGACTTTC
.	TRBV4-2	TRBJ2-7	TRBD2	CASSQESGGEWRRKQYF	TGTGCCAGCAGCCAAGAGTCGGGGGGTGAATGGCGACGAAAGCAGTACTTC
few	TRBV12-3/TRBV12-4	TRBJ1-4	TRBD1	CASSPRQGGSEKLFF	TGTGCCAGCAGTCCCAGACAGGGGGGGAGTGAAAAACTGTTTTTT
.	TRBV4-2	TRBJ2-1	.	CASCGGLTSDEQFF	TGTGCCAGCTGTGGAGGATTAACCAGCGATGAGCAGTTCTTC
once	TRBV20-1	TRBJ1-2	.	CSASSGDRYGYTF	TGCAGTGCTAGCTCCGGCGACCGTTATGGCTACACCTTC
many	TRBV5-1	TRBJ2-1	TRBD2	CASSPGGLAGVYEQFF	TGCGCCAGCAGCCCCGGCGGACTAGCGGGAGTATATGAGCAGTTCTTC
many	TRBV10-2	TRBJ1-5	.	CASRGAGGSNQPQHF	TGCGCCAGCAGGGGAGCGGGGGGCAGCAATCAGCCCCAGCATTTT
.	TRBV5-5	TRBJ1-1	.	CANSFQGRGTEAFF	TGTGCCAACAGCTTCCAGGGGCGCGGCACTGAAGCTTTCTTT
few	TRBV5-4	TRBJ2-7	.	CASSFNSLSSYEQYF	TGTGCCAGCAGCTTTAATAGTCTAAGCTCCTACGAGCAGTACTTC
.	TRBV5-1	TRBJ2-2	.	CASRSGLNTGELFF	TGCGCCAGCAGGTCGGGACTCAACACCGGGGAGCTGTTTTTT
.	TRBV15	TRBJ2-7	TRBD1	CATNPIGAGGTTYEQYF	TGTGCCACCAACCCTATTGGGGCAGGGGGAACGACCTACGAGCAGTACTTC
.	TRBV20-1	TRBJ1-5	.	CSASETGSDQPQHF	TGCAGTGCTAGCGAAACAGGGTCGGATCAGCCCCAGCATTTT
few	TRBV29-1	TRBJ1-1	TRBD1	CSARDRGSTEAFF	TGCAGCGCCCGGGACAGGGGGAGCACTGAAGCTTTCTTT
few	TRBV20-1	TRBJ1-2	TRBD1	CSARDSRLLYGYTF	TGCAGTGCGCGGGACAGCCGCCTCCTCTATGGCTACACCTTC
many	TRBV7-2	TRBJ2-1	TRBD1	CASSAAPINRGPSYNEQFF	TGTGCCAGCAGCGCCGCGCCTATTAACAGGGGGCCCTCCTACAATGAGCAGTTCTTC
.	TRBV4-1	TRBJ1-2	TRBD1	CASSQDGTENYGYTF	TGCGCCAGCAGCCAAGATGGGACAGAGAACTATGGCTACACCTTC
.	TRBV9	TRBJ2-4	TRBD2	CASSSTGTSGGEEYF	TGTGCCAGCAGCTCTACCGGGACTAGCGGGGGAGAGGAGTACTTC